This TCR beta chain was identified in a study of T cell repertoires and HLA-DP antigens. Study results and limitations: Sorted fractions held some CD137-negative cells, possibly affecting rare CDR3s. Within donors, the two allele-specific clone sets shared few clones.

Sequencing was performed with immunoSEQ multiplex PCR; in TCRdb, only in-frame clones are kept and a portion is missing. The profile shows just over 800 clones, 40% to 60% of them singletons. The trim removed 7 bases at V and 3 bases at J, leaving 3 bases unmatched. Germline values: CDR1 PRHDT, CDR2 FYEKMQ (reference sequence). The CDR3 runs 13 residues. The label on this sample means: CD137+ CD4 T cells sorted after culture with HeLa expressing allogeneic HLA-DP. Cells were stimulated with HeLa cells transduced with HLA-DPA1/DPB1, HLA-DM, invariant chain and CD80. CD4+ cells expanded for about 15 days were restimulated about 25 h with allogeneic-DPB1 HeLa cells.

This receptor was identified in a man aged 55 to 70 in good health and CMV-seronegative. Specimen: alloreactive CD137+ CD4+ T cells from cultured PBMCs. Subset: CD137+ CD4+ cells sorted after 20 to 30 h restimulation with the allogeneic HLA-DP-expressing HeLa cells. This chain links TRBV13 with TRBJ1-2; 9 nucleotides agree with TRBD1. The CDR3 coding sequence is TGTGCCAGCACCCGGACAGGGGACTATGGCTACACCTTC. It translates to CASTRTGDYGYTF.